Sequencing of this T cell receptor beta chain was carried out in a study of blood T cell repertoires in COVID-19 (dated by TCRdb to about 2020). Background on the whole study: Collaborator samples came from the United States, Italy and Spain and covered acute and convalescent phases of COVID-19. The material from the prospective study consisted of cDNA or gDNA derived from T cells, B-cell-depleted T cells, or PBMCs. Deeply sampled blood TCRbeta repertoires from subjects exposed to, actively infected with, or recovered from COVID-19 were included in the dataset. The repertoires were released in a freely available public database intended as a resource for research on the immune response to SARS-CoV-2. The samples were drawn from two sources: the first 160 participants of the ongoing ImmuneRACE study, and 1,254 subjects contributed by 6 global collaborators. The sample metadata nearly always contained a de-identified subject ID, COVID-19 status, age in years and sex. Where available, HLA class I and class II types were taken from metadata supplied by the sample provider and were not determined by assay-based typing.

TCRbeta CDR3 regions were amplified from genomic DNA by means of the immunoSEQ Assay, a bias-controlled multiplex PCR. Turning to the authors' computational methods: The number of nucleated cells in each sample was estimated from the amplification of reference gene primers within the assay. Sequence reads were collapsed and filtered to measure the absolute abundance of every unique TCRbeta CDR3 rearrangement. For each sample, productive Simpson clonality was calculated by taking the square root of Simpson's diversity index across productive rearrangements. Held by TCRdb, this immuneACCESS table contains in-frame sequences only and omits some clones. Under half of the omission traces to an unresolved V gene where checked; the cause of the rest is unknown. That table gives V, J and clone size, and the DNA gave D and trimming. The sample has 150,000 or so clones on record, around 84% of them singletons. The ten largest clones take up 6.5% to 9% of the sample.

The collaborating institutions used their own protocols to collect whole blood in K2EDTA tubes. For TCRbeta analysis, collaborators shipped samples as frozen whole blood, isolated PBMCs, or DNA extracted from either of those sample types. The research as a whole found: The amount of clinical and demographic metadata varied by source and participant and was provided uncurated.

The germline V gene (reference sequence) specifies GTSNPN as CDR1 and SVGIG as CDR2. The germline ends are 14 bases apart after V is trimmed by 0 bases and J by 6 bases. The CDR3 spans 14 residues, from the cysteine through the phenylalanine. Left in the record is the CDR3 DNA by itself, 42 bases read in frame from the first base. Notes on this clone: Its binding antigen is unknown. No much larger clone is present one base from it, and per-base qualities are unavailable.

The chain employs TRBV30 and TRBJ1-2, with the D gene too uncertain to name. Sequencing used peripheral blood. The TCR sequence derives from a woman aged 45-65 years in a cohort sampled during active or convalescent COVID-19. The CDR3 reads CAWSVRREGDGYTF. The DNA sequence is given as TGTGCCTGGAGTGTCCGCCGGGAAGGAGATGGCTACACCTTC.